These 28 T cell receptor beta chains were sequenced from one sample in a study of cytotoxic CD8 clonotypes in ibrutinib-treated CLL. TCRdb's copy holds only in-frame clones and misses some; the assay was immunoSEQ multiplex PCR. The table lists about 200,000 clones, more than 65% of them singletons. Material: PBMCs, obtained after 12 months of ibrutinib treatment. Source of these receptors: a human donor with chronic lymphocytic leukemia.

The J gene is TRBJ1-5, the V gene TRBV19; the match to TRBD1 covers 7 bases. V dropped 3 bases and J dropped 0; count of bases not matched to a gene: 2. The CDR3 length is 15 residues. Germline V gene sequence: CDR1 LNHDA, CDR2 SQIVND (reference sequence). The CDR3 protein is CASSIGQVSNQPQHF. The CDR3 coding sequence is TGTGCCAGTAGTATTGGACAGGTTAGCAATCAGCCCCAGCATTTT.

The rearrangement joins TRBV18 to TRBJ1-1, with 7 positions matching TRBD1. With 6 bases clipped from V and 10 bases from J, the junction kept 11 bases outside the gene matches. The germline gives CDR1 KGHSH, CDR2 LQKENI. This CDR3 has 13 amino acids. This chain's CDR3 is CASSLNRGDGAFF. CDR3 DNA sequence: TGTGCCAGCTCCCTTAACAGGGGTGATGGAGCTTTCTTT.

This clone has a handful of counts. This chain connects TRBV28 to TRBJ2-7; D remains unclear. The germline gives CDR1 MDHEN, CDR2 SYDVKM. This CDR3 is built from 12 residues. V lost 10 bases to trimming and J lost 3 bases, with 13 bases between them. The DNA of the CDR3 is TGTGCCACCGCGTTGTCGAACTACGAGCAGTACTTC. It yields the protein CATALSNYEQYF.

The V gene is TRBV27, the J gene TRBJ2-1, with TRBD2 matching 7 bases. This CDR3 contains 15 residues. The germline V gene has CDR1 MNHEY and CDR2 SMNVEV (reference sequence). The V segment lost 6 bases and the J segment 1 base; nucleotides outside the gene matches: 6. The CDR3: CASRFGRLSYNEQFF. The CDR3 nucleotides are TGTGCCAGCAGATTCGGGAGGCTGTCCTACAATGAGCAGTTCTTC.

There are a few counts of this clone. The V and J genes are TRBV11-2 and TRBJ2-3, with D tentatively TRBD2 (5 bases). Germline CDR1 and CDR2: SGHAT and FQNNGV. Trimming stripped 6 bases from V and 1 base from J, with 11 bases between. The CDR3 runs 14 residues. CDR3 region: CASRDRGGTDTQYF. DNA of the CDR3: TGTGCCAGCAGGGACCGGGGAGGCACAGATACGCAGTATTTT.

Note on this clone: The sample carries other DNA sequences with the same CDR3. The gene calls are TRBV5-6 and TRBJ2-4, with D hard to call. With 0 bases removed from V and 0 bases from J, the gap between germline ends came to 10 bases. CDR1 and CDR2 (germline): SGHDT, YYEEEE. This CDR3 region has 16 residues. In nucleotides, the CDR3 is TGTGCCAGCAGCTTGGGGGGTCCCTTAGCCAAAAACATTCAGTACTTC. It specifies CASSLGGPLAKNIQYF.

A few counts support this clone. The J gene is TRBJ1-2, the V gene TRBV30; the D gene is possibly TRBD1 (5 bases). Germline assignment: CDR1 GTSNPN and CDR2 SVGIG (reference sequence). This CDR3 is 13 amino acids long. V was cut by 2 bases and J by 8 bases, with 15 bases left in between. CDR3 bases: TGTGCCTGGAGTTTTACAGGATTCGGGGGCTACACCTTC. Its protein is CAWSFTGFGGYTF.

The chain has TRBV9 and TRBJ1-2; a possible D gene is TRBD1 (6 bases). Germline CDR1 SGDLS, CDR2 YYNGEE. V lost 4 bases, J lost 4 bases, and 17 bases lay in between. The CDR3 totals 15 residues. The DNA for the CDR3 is TGTGCCAGCAGCTCCCTCGGGGGGCCCACCTATGGCTACACCTTC. This translates into CASSSLGGPTYGYTF.

On this clone itself: A read error may account for a junction end that differs from germline. This chain links TRBV7-7 with TRBJ2-1; 12 bases align to TRBD2. CDR3 length equals 16 residues. Germline V gives CDR1 SSHAT, CDR2 FNYEAQ (reference sequence). The CDR3: CASSPSGRADVDEQFF. The CDR3 nucleotides read TGTGCTAGCAGCCCTAGCGGGAGGGCCGATGTCGATGAGCAGTTCTTC.

J is TRBJ2-6 and V is TRBV7-2, with no clear D. The CDR3 extends over 14 amino acids. V was trimmed by 1 base and J by 6 bases, leaving 7 bases between them. Germline loops: CDR1 SGHTA, CDR2 FQGNSA. This CDR3 reads CASSLGHTANVLTF. DNA of the CDR3: TGTGCCAGCAGCTTAGGTCATACGGCCAACGTCCTGACTTTC. The whole variable domain, remainder taken from reference TRBV7-2 and TRBJ2-6, is GAGVSQSPSNKVTEKGKDVELRCDPISGHTALYWYRQSLGQGLEFLIYFQGNSAPDKSGLPSDRFSAERTGGSVSTLTIQRTQQEDSAVYLCASSLGHTANVLTFGAGSRLTVL.

The chain recombines TRBV9 with TRBJ2-3; 11 bases are a match to TRBD2. Germline V lookup: CDR1 SGDLS, CDR2 YYNGEE. CDR3 length: 16 residues. V shed 4 bases, J shed 5 bases, and the junction held 9 bases outside the gene matches. The CDR3 sequence is CASSSIAGGRGDTQYF. Written as DNA, the CDR3 is TGTGCCAGCAGCTCAATAGCGGGGGGGCGTGGAGATACGCAGTATTTT.

The V gene is TRBV7-2, the J gene TRBJ2-3, with 9 nucleotides matching TRBD2. Unmatched junction bases numbered 9, after V lost 5 bases and J lost 0 bases. CDR1 SGHTA and CDR2 FQGNSA come from the germline V gene. The CDR3 sequence is 17 residues long. CDR3 region: CASSRITSGSSTDTQYF. As DNA, the CDR3 is TGTGCCAGCAGCCGGATTACTAGCGGGTCGAGCACAGATACGCAGTATTTT. Drawing the rest from reference TRBV7-2 and TRBJ2-3, the complete variable domain is GAGVSQSPSNKVTEKGKDVELRCDPISGHTALYWYRQSLGQGLEFLIYFQGNSAPDKSGLPSDRFSAERTGGSVSTLTIQRTQQEDSAVYLCASSRITSGSSTDTQYFGPGTRLTVL.

This chain joins TRBV27 and TRBJ2-1, with 8 bases fitting TRBD1. The germline gives CDR1 MNHEY, CDR2 SMNVEV (reference sequence). The J segment lost 2 bases and the V segment lost 6 bases, leaving 9 bases of the junction unmatched. The CDR3 is 16 residues long. The chain's CDR3 is CASSTPQGAPYNEQFF. In DNA, the CDR3 is TGTGCCAGCAGCACACCCCAGGGGGCGCCCTACAATGAGCAGTTCTTC.

Only a few counts were recorded for this clone. J is TRBJ1-2 and V is TRBV10-3; D unclear. CDR1 and CDR2 (germline): ENHRY, SYGVKD. Trimming removed 2 bases from V and 4 bases from J, with 5 bases in between. The CDR3 is 12 residues long. The CDR3 loop reads CAISEGIYGYTF. The CDR3 DNA sequence: TGTGCCATCAGTGAGGGTATCTATGGCTACACCTTC.

The chain uses TRBV29-1 and TRBJ1-5, with D tentatively TRBD1 (5 bases). Looked up from germline, CDR1 is SQVTM and CDR2 is ANQGSEA. CDR3 length equals 15 residues. Trimming removed 4 bases from V and 2 bases from J, with 15 bases in between. For the CDR3, the DNA is TGCAGCGTTGGAGGGAGGGGACGAGGCAATCAGCCCCAGCATTTT. Translating it yields CSVGGRGRGNQPQHF.

The chain employs TRBV18 and TRBJ2-2; the D gene is possibly TRBD2 (5 bases). Germline CDR1 is KGHSH and CDR2 is LQKENI. V was trimmed by 5 bases and J by 6 bases, leaving 13 bases between them. This CDR3 is built from 14 residues. This CDR3 reads CASSNKRAPGELFF. CDR3 DNA: TGTGCCAGCTCAAATAAGAGGGCCCCCGGGGAGCTGTTTTTT.

The J gene is TRBJ1-1, the V gene TRBV30; 10 bases align to TRBD1. The CDR3 runs to 14 residues. V shed 5 bases, J shed 3 bases, and the junction held 6 bases outside the gene matches. From germline, CDR1 is GTSNPN and CDR2 SVGIG (reference sequence). CDR3 residues: CAWEAGQGYTEAFF. CDR3 DNA: TGTGCCTGGGAGGCGGGACAGGGGTACACTGAAGCTTTCTTT.

The rearrangement uses TRBV27 and TRBJ1-1, with D hard to call. V lost 4 bases, J lost 2 bases, and 11 bases lay in between. Germline-derived CDR1 and CDR2 are MNHEY and SMNVEV (reference sequence). CDR3 length: 14 residues. The CDR3 reads CASSSDLLNTEAFF. The CDR3 coding sequence is TGTGCCAGCAGTTCCGACCTCCTCAACACTGAAGCTTTCTTT.

The rearrangement joins TRBV7-9 to TRBJ1-4; a weak D match, TRBD1 (6 bases). The CDR3 spans 15 residues. Germline-derived CDR1 and CDR2 are SEHNR and FQNEAQ (reference sequence). The ends were cut back, 4 bases at V and 7 bases at J, with 16 bases in the middle. The CDR3 loop is CASSSGDRRGEKLFF. CDR3 nucleotide sequence: TGTGCCAGCAGCTCCGGAGACAGGAGGGGTGAAAAACTGTTTTTT.

V and J are TRBV30 and TRBJ1-5, with D perhaps matching TRBD1 (5 bases). V gave up 0 bases and J gave up 8 bases, with 11 bases separating them. This CDR3 spans 13 amino acids. Germline assignment: CDR1 GTSNPN and CDR2 SVGIG (reference sequence). The CDR3 sequence: CAWSVGHREPQHF. CDR3 in DNA: TGTGCCTGGAGTGTAGGACACCGCGAGCCCCAGCATTTT.

This clone was counted only a few times. This rearrangement joins TRBV7-2 to TRBJ1-1; D unclear. The CDR3 has 12 amino acids. Trimming stripped 3 bases from V and 2 bases from J, with 4 bases between. CDR1 and CDR2 (germline): SGHTA, FQGNSA. The CDR3 is CASSFYNTEAFF. CDR3 sequence (DNA): TGTGCCAGCAGCTTTTATAACACTGAAGCTTTCTTT.

This clone was seen a single time. The gene calls are TRBV18 and TRBJ1-2; D is unclear. CDR1 is KGHSH and CDR2 is LQKENI in the germline V gene. V was shortened by 1 base and J by 8 bases, with 11 bases between the two germline ends. The CDR3 spans 13 residues. CDR3 amino acids: CASSPRQDPGYTF. In nucleotides, the CDR3 is TGTGCCAGCTCACCACGGCAGGATCCGGGCTACACCTTC.

This clone was seen only once. The chain employs TRBV4-3 and TRBJ2-5, with D possibly being TRBD1 or TRBD2 (7 bases each). Trimming took 1 base from V and 7 from J, leaving 13 bases between them. The CDR3 covers 14 residues. CDR1 LGHNA and CDR2 YSLEER come from the germline V gene. The CDR3 region has the DNA TGCGCCAGCAGCCAAGTGGGCAGGGGGGGGACCCAGTACTTC. This translates into CASSQVGRGGTQYF.

The rearrangement uses TRBV2 and TRBJ2-7, with TRBD1 matching 10 bases. Germline V gives CDR1 SNHLY, CDR2 FYNNEI. The ends lost 9 bases at V and 5 bases at J; junction bases unmatched: 7. The CDR3 spans 13 residues. CDR3 region: CARAGTGDDEQYF. CDR3 coding DNA: TGTGCCAGGGCCGGGACAGGGGACGACGAGCAGTACTTC.

In its sample, this clone was seen a few times. Different DNA sequences within this sample yield the same CDR3. This chain joins TRBV10-3 and TRBJ2-7; no firm D call. Trimming shortened V by 3 bases and J by 3 bases, and 6 bases separated the two germline ends. This CDR3 contains 12 residues. In germline, CDR1 is ENHRY, CDR2 SYGVKD. The CDR3 DNA follows: TGTGCCATCAGTGACAGAGGCTACGAGCAGTACTTC. Residues: CAISDRGYEQYF.

This chain joins TRBV2 and TRBJ2-3; 8 nucleotides line up with TRBD2. J was trimmed by 6 bases and V by 2 bases; bases with no gene match: 10. The CDR3 spans 16 residues. Germline CDR1 SNHLY, CDR2 FYNNEI. The CDR3 nucleotides are TGTGCCAGCAGTGAATTTAGCGGGAACTCTTTCGATACGCAGTATTTT. The encoded protein is CASSEFSGNSFDTQYF.

CDR3 DNA: TGTGCCAGCACCCCTCTCCCCGACAGCGCCTATGGCTACACCTTC. This sequence encodes CASTPLPDSAYGYTF. This chain connects TRBV9 to TRBJ1-2; possibly TRBD1 for D (5 bases). This CDR3 is 15 amino acids long. Germline CDR1 is SGDLS and CDR2 is YYNGEE. V was pared by 6 bases and J by 4 bases, with 19 bases between.

This chain uses TRBV6-5 with TRBJ1-1, with a tentative D call TRBD1 (6 bases). V was clipped by 1 base and J by 2 bases, with 14 bases between them. This CDR3 is 16 amino acids long. Germline CDR1 MNHEY, CDR2 SVGAGI. Here the CDR3 reads CASSYWGSGANTEAFF. In DNA form, the CDR3 reads TGTGCCAGCAGTTACTGGGGGTCAGGGGCCAACACTGAAGCTTTCTTT.